Shown below are 11 T cell receptor beta chains from a single sample sequenced in a study of spatial heterogeneity in lung cancer (dated by TCRdb to about 2019). Explained via the paper, the time point label denotes: sample taken at primary tumor resection. Without any cell sorting, TCR sequencing was performed on whole RNA extracted either from tumor and nontumor lung tissue or from cryopreserved PBMC samples. Receptors were amplified or captured by 5' RACE. The run used a NextSeq 500. In TCRdb, the public reads were trimmed at Q25 with fastp and aligned with MiXCR, with productive beta chains retained. Identical CDR3 proteins give one entry, which carries the most common genes and DNA. In this sample the table shows roughly 15,000 distinct CDR3 sequences, 7.9% of which occur a single time. The ten top clones hold roughly 34% of the sample. The sample in question was PBMCs, obtained at surgery. The receptors come from a female donor with early-stage non-small cell lung cancer.

This clonotype occurred many times. The chain has TRBV12-3 or TRBV12-4 and TRBJ2-3; a possible D gene is TRBD2 (5 bases). V was shortened by 5 bases and J by 4 bases, with 19 bases between the two germline ends. This CDR3 has 16 amino acids. CDR3 coding DNA: TGTGCCAGCAGTCTTTGGAGCATTTCCGGGGCAGATACGCAGTATTTT. Its translation: CASSLWSISGADTQYF.

This clonotype was picked up many times. V gene TRBV20-1 combines with J gene TRBJ2-3, with 8 bases matching TRBD2. Germline V lookup: CDR1 DFQATT, CDR2 SNEGSKA (reference sequence). J lost 1 base, V lost 5 bases, and 5 bases had no gene match. The CDR3 loop spans 14 amino acids. CDR3 bases: TGCAGTGCTGGGGGGACTAGTGGCACAGATACGCAGTATTTT. Its protein is CSAGGTSGTDTQYF.

In its sample, this clonotype was seen many times. The CDR3 sequence: CASRQRGPNTGELFF. CDR3 nucleotide sequence: TGTGCCAGCAGGCAGCGTGGGCCGAACACCGGGGAGCTGTTTTTT. The chain carries TRBV28 and TRBJ2-2; D is ambiguous. V dropped 6 bases and J dropped 0 bases, with 11 bases sitting between them. Germline V gene data show CDR1 as MDHEN and CDR2 as SYDVKM. The CDR3 spans 15 residues.

This clonotype has ten or more counts. The V call is TRBV4-1, the J call TRBJ1-1, with 7 bases identical to TRBD1. Looked up from germline, CDR1 is MGHRA and CDR2 is YSYEKL. V lost 4 bases, J lost 0 bases, and 8 bases stayed unmatched. The CDR3 consists of 16 residues. The CDR3 region is CASSPRGTAMNTEAFF. The CDR3 DNA follows: TGCGCCAGCAGCCCAAGAGGGACAGCTATGAACACTGAAGCTTTCTTT.

This clonotype was picked up a small number of times. V gene TRBV27 combines with J gene TRBJ1-4; TRBD1 might be the D (5 bases). The CDR3 covers 15 residues. The germline V and J ends were trimmed by 6 bases and 10 bases, with 21 bases remaining between them. Germline CDR1 is MNHEY and CDR2 is SMNVEV (reference sequence). As DNA, the CDR3 is TGTGCCAGCAGATCGGGGGGGGACTGGGGCCGAAAACTGTTTTTT. Amino acid sequence: CASRSGGDWGRKLFF.

This clonotype was seen at least ten times. The chain uses TRBV28 and TRBJ2-7; 9 bases align to TRBD1. Germline CDR1 is MDHEN and CDR2 is SYDVKM. The CDR3 has 15 residues. Unmatched junction bases numbered 9, after V lost 4 bases and J lost 5 bases. The chain's CDR3 is CASSSSGQGTHEQYF. DNA of the CDR3: TGTGCCAGCAGTTCCTCAGGACAGGGGACCCACGAGCAGTACTTC.

This clonotype appeared many times. The V gene is TRBV20-1, the J gene TRBJ2-7, with TRBD1 matching 9 bases. The CDR3 is made up of 14 amino acids. J was trimmed by 2 bases and V by 3 bases; bases with no gene match: 5. Germline assignment: CDR1 DFQATT and CDR2 SNEGSKA (reference sequence). Written as DNA, the CDR3 is TGCAGTGCTAGGCCGGGACAGGGAACCTACGAGCAGTACTTC. Its translation is CSARPGQGTYEQYF.

In its sample, this clonotype was seen a few times. The chain recombines TRBV20-1 with TRBJ2-7, with TRBD2 identical over 9 bases. The CDR3 totals 13 residues. Germline CDR1 is DFQATT and CDR2 is SNEGSKA (reference sequence). The junction had 1 base not matched to a gene; V was cut back by 3 bases and J by 1 base. CDR3 DNA sequence: TGCAGTGCTAGCCTAGCGGGGTCCTACGAGCAGTACTTC. It encodes CSASLAGSYEQYF.

A note on this clonotype: A much larger clone lies one base from this, so it may be a read error. The rearrangement links TRBV6-1 to TRBJ2-2; 9 bases agree with TRBD1. The CDR3 runs 14 residues. Germline V gives CDR1 MNHNS, CDR2 SASEGT. CDR3 residues: CTSSHGQGTGELFF. CDR3 DNA sequence: TGTACCAGCAGTCACGGACAGGGGACCGGGGAGCTGTTTTTT.

The sample holds many counts of this clonotype. V and J are TRBV7-2 and TRBJ2-1; D may be TRBD2 (6 bases). Germline lookup yields CDR1 SGHTA and CDR2 FQGNSA. The CDR3 extends over 13 amino acids. With 6 bases removed from V and 3 bases from J, the gap between germline ends came to 9 bases. The CDR3 loop is CASRWGLYNEQFF. The DNA of the CDR3 is TGTGCCAGCAGATGGGGACTCTACAATGAGCAGTTCTTC.

This clonotype was recorded many times. This chain connects TRBV12-3 or TRBV12-4 to TRBJ2-1; a possible D gene is TRBD2 (6 bases). CDR3 length equals 16 residues. Trimming removed 3 bases at V and 7 bases at J, with 19 bases between. CDR3 nucleotide sequence: TGTGCCAGCAGTTTGTTGGGACGGGAGTTTAGTAATGAGCAGTTCTTC. Protein product: CASSLLGREFSNEQFF.